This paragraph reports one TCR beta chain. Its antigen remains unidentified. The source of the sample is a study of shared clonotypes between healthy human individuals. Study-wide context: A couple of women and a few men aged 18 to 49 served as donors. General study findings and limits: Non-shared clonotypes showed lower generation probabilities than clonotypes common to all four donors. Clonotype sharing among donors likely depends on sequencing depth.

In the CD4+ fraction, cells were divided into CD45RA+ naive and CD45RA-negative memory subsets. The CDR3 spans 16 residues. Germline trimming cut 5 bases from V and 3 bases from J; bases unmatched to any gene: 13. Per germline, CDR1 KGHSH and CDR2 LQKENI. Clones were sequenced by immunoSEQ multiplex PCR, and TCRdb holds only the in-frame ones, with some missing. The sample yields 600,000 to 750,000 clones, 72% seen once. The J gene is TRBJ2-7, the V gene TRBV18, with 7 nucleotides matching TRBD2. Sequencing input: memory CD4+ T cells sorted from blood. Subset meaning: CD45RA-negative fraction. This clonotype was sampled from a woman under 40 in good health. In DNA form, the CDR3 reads TGTGCCAGCTCATCCACTTCCGGGACTATGGTCTACGAGCAGTACTTC. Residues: CASSSTSGTMVYEQYF.